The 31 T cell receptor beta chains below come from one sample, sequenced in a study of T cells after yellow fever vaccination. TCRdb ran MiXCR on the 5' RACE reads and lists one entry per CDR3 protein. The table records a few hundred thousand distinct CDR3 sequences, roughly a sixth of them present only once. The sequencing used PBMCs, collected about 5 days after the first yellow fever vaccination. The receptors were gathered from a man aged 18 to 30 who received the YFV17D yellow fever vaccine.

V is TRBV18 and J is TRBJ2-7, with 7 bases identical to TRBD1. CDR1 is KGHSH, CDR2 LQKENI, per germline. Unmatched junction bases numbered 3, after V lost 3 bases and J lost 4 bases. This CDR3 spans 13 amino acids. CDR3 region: CASSPDRDYEQYV. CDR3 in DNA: TGTGCCAGCTCACCCGACAGGGATTACGAGCAGTACGTC.

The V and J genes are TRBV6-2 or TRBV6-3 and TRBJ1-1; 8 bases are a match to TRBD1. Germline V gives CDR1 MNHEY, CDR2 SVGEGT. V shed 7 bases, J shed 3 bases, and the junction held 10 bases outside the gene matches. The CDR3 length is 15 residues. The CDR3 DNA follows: TGTGCCAGCATCTCAGGGGGCTATGAGGACACTGAAGCTTTCTTT. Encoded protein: CASISGGYEDTEAFF.

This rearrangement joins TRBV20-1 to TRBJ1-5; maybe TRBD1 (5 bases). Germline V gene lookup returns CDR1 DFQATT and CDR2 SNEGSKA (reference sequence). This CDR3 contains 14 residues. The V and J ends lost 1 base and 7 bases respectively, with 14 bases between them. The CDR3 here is CSARGEGVAQPQHF. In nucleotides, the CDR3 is TGCAGTGCTAGAGGCGAAGGGGTCGCCCAGCCCCAGCATTTT.

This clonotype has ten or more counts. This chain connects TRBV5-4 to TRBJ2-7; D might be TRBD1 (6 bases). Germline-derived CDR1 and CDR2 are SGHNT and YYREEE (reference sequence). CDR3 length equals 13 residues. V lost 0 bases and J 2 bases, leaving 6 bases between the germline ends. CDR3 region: CASSLDRAYEQYV. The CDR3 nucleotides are TGTGCCAGCAGCTTGGACAGGGCCTACGAGCAGTACGTC.

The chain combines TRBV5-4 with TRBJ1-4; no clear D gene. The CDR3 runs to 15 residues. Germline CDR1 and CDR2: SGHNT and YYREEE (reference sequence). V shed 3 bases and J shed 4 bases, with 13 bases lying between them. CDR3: CASSSGQQSNEKLFF. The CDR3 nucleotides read TGTGCCAGCAGCTCTGGTCAACAGAGTAATGAAAAACTGTTTTTT.

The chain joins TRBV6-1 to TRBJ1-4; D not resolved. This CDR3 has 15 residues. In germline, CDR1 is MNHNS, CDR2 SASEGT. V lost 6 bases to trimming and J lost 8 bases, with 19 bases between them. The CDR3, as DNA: TGTGCCAGCAGCCGAGACCCCTTTGGCGACGAAAAACTGTTTTTT. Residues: CASSRDPFGDEKLFF.

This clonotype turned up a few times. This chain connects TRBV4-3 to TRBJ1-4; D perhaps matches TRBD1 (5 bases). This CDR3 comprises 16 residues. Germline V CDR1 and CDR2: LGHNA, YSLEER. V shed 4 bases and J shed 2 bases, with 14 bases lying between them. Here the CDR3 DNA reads TGCGCCAGCAGCCCCCTTTGGGGGGAGACTAATGAAAAACTGTTTTTT. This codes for CASSPLWGETNEKLFF.

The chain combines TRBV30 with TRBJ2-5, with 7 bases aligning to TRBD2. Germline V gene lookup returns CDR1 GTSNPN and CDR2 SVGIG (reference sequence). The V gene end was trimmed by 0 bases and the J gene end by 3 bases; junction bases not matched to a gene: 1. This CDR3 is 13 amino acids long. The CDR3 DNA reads TGTGCCTGGAGTGTACGGGGGGAAGAGACCCAGTACTTC. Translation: CAWSVRGEETQYF. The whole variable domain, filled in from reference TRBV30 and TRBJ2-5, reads SQTIHQWPATLVQPVGSPLSLECTVEGTSNPNLYWYRQAAGRGLQLLFYSVGIGQISSEVPQNLSASRPQDRQFILSSKKLLLSDSGFYLCAWSVRGEETQYFGPGTRLLVL.

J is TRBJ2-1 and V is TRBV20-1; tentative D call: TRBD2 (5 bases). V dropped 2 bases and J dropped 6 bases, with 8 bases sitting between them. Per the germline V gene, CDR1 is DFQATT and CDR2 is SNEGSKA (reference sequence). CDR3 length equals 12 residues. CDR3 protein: CSARRDFNEQFF. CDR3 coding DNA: TGCAGTGCTAGACGGGATTTCAATGAGCAGTTCTTC.

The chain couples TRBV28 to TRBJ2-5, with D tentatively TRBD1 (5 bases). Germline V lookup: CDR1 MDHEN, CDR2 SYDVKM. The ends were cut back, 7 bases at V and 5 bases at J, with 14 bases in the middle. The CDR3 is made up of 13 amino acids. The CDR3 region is CASKSGFSETQYF. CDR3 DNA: TGTGCCAGCAAGTCAGGGTTCAGCGAGACCCAGTACTTC.

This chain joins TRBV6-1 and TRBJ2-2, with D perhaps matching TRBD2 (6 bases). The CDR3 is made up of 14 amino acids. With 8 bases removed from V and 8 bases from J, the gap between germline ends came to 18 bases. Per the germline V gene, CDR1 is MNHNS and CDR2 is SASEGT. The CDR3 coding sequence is TGTGCCAGCCTGAGGGCTATCGGGGGTGGGGAGCTGTTTTTT. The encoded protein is CASLRAIGGGELFF.

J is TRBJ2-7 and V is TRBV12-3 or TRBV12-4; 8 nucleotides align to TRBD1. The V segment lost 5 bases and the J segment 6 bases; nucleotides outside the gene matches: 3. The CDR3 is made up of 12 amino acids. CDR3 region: CASSDRGGEQYF. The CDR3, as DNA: TGTGCCAGCAGTGACAGGGGCGGCGAGCAGTACTTC.

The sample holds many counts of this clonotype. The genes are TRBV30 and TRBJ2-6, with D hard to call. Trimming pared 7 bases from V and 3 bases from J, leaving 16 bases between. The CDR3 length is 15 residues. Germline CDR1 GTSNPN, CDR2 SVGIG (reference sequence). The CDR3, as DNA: TGTGCCTTCTCGGCGGTCCCAGATGGGGCCAACGTCCTGACTTTC. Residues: CAFSAVPDGANVLTF.

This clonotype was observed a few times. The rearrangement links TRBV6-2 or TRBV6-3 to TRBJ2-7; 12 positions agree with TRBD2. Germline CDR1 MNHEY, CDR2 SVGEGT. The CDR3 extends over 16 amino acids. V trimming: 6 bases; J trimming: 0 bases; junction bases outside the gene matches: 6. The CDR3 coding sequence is TGTGCCAGCAGGCGACTAGCGGGGGATAGCTCCTACGAGCAGTACTTC. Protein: CASRRLAGDSSYEQYF.

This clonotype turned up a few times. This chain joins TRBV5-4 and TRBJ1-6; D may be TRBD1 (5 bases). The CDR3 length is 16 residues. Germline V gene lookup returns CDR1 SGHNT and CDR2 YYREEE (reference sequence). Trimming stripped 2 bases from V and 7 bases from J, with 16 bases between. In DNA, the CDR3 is TGTGCCAGCAGCTTCAACCTGGGGCCGGTAAATTCACCCCTCCACTTT. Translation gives CASSFNLGPVNSPLHF.

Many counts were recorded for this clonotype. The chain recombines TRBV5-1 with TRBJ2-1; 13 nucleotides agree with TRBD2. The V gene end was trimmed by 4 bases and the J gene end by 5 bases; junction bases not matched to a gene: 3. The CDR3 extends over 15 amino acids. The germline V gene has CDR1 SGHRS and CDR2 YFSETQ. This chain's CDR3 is CASSQGLAGNNEQFF. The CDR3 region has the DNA TGCGCCAGCAGCCAGGGACTAGCGGGGAACAATGAGCAGTTCTTC.

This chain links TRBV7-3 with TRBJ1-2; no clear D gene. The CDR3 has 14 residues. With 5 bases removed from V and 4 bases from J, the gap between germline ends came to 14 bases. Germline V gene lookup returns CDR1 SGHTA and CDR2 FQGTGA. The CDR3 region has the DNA TGTGCCAGCAGCGTTTCCCCCCGGGGCTATGGCTACACCTTC. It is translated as CASSVSPRGYGYTF.

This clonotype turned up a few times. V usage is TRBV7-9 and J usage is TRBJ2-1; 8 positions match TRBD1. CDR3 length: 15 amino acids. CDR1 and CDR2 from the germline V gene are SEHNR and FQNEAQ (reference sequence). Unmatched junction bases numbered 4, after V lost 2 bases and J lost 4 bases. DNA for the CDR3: TGTGCCAGCAGCTTATCAAGGACAGGGTACAATGAGCAGTTCTTC. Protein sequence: CASSLSRTGYNEQFF.

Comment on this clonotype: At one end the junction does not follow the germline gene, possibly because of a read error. DNA for the CDR3: TGTGCTAGCAGCTTAGGAGTGGGGAGCTCCTACAATGAGCAGTTCTTC. It is translated as CASSLGVGSSYNEQFF. The V gene is TRBV7-7, the J gene TRBJ2-1; TRBD2 might be the D (5 bases). From germline, CDR1 is SSHAT and CDR2 FNYEAQ (reference sequence). There are 16 residues in the CDR3.

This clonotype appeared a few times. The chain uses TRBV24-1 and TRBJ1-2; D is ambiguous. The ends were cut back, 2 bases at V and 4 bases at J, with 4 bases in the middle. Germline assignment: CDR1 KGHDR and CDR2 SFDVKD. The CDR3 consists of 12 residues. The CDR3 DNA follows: TGTGCCACCAGTGATTGGGGCTATGGCTACACCTTC. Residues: CATSDWGYGYTF.

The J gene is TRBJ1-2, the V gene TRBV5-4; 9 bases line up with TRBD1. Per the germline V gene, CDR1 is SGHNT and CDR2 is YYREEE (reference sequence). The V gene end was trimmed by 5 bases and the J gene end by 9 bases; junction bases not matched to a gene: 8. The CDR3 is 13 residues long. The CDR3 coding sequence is TGTGCCAGCAGACCAACAGGGGGCGCAAGCTACACCTTC. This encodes CASRPTGGASYTF.

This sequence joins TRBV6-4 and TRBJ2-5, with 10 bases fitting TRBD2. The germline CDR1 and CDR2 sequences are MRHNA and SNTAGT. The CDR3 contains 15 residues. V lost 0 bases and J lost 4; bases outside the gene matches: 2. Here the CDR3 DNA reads TGTGCCAGCAGTGACTCAGCGGGGGGGCCAGAGACCCAGTACTTC. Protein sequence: CASSDSAGGPETQYF.

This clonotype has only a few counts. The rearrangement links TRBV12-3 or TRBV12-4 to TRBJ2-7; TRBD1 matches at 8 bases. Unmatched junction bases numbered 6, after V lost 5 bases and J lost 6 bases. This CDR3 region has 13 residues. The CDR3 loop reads CASSRDRGAEQYV. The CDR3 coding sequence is TGTGCCAGCAGTCGTGACAGGGGCGCCGAGCAGTACGTC.

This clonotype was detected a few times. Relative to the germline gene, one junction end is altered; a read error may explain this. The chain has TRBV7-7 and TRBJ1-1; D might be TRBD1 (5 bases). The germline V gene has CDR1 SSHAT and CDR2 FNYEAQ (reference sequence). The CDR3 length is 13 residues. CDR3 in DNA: TGTGCTAGCAGCTGGGGCCCGCTTTCCGAAGCTTTCTTT. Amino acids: CASSWGPLSEAFF. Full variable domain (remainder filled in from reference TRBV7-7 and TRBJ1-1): GAGVSQSPRYKVTKRGQDVTLRCDPISSHATLYWYQQALGQGPEFLTYFNYEAQPDKSGLPSDRFSAERPEGSISTLTIQRTEQRDSAMYRCASSWGPLSEAFFGQGTRLTVV.

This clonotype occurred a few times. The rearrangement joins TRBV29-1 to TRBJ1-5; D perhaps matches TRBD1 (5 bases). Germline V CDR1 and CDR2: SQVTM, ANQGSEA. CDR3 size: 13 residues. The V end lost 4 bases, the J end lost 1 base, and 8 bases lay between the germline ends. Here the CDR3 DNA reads TGCAGCGTTGGGGGGGGAAGCAATCAGCCCCAGCATTTT. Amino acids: CSVGGGSNQPQHF.

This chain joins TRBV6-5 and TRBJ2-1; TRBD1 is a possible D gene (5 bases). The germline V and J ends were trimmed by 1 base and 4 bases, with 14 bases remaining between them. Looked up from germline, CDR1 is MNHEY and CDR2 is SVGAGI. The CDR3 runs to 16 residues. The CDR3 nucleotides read TGTGCCAGCAGTTACTTTCTCAGGGATGGGTACAATGAGCAGTTCTTC. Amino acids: CASSYFLRDGYNEQFF.

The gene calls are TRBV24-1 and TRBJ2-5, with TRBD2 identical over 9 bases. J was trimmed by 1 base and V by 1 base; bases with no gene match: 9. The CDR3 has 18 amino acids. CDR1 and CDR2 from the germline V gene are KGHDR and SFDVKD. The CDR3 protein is CATSDLNSERGAQETQYF. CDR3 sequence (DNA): TGTGCCACCAGTGATTTAAACTCGGAGCGGGGGGCCCAAGAGACCCAGTACTTC.

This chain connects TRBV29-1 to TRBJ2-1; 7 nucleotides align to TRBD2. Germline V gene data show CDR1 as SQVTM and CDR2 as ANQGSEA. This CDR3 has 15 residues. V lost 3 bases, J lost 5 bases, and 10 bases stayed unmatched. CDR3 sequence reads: CSVESWRGKNNEQFF. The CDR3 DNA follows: TGCAGCGTTGAGAGTTGGCGGGGGAAAAACAATGAGCAGTTCTTC.

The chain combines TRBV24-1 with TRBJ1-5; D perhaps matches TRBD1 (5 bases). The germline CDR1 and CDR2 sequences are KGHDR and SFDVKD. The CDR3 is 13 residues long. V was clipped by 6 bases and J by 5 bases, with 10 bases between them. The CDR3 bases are TGTGCCACCAGTCCTCGGGGCGATCAGCCCCAGCATTTT. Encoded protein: CATSPRGDQPQHF.

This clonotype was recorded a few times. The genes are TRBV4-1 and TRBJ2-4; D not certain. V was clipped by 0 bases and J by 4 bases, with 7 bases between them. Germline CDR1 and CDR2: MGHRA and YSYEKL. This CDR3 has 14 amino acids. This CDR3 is CASSQEAGKNIQYF. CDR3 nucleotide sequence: TGCGCCAGCAGCCAAGAAGCTGGGAAAAACATTCAGTACTTC.

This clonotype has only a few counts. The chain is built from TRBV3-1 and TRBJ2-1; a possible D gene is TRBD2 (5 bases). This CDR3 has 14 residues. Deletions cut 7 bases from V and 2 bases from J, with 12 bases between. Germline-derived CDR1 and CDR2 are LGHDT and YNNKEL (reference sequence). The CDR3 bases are TGTGCCAGCAAGCTCCTCGGGGCCTACAATGAGCAGTTCTTC. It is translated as CASKLLGAYNEQFF.